This T cell receptor beta chain was sequenced in a study of blood T cell repertoires in COVID-19. About the research overall: From the United States, Italy and Spain came samples of acute and convalescent COVID-19.

Participants' reported clinical history set cohort assignment. Measured with immunoSEQ multiplex PCR; TCRdb has only the in-frame clones, and not every one. Altogether fewer than 200,000 clones are present, around four fifths being singletons, with the ten largest covering 3.5% to 5%. Germline V gene lookup returns CDR1 SGHDT and CDR2 YYEEEE. This CDR3 has 16 amino acids. V lost 1 base and J lost 0, with 10 bases in between. What was sequenced was PBMCs or T cells enriched from blood (not recorded which). The source is a woman aged 50 to 65 who had recovered from COVID-19. V and J are TRBV5-6 and TRBJ1-4, with D possibly being TRBD1 (5 bases). This CDR3 reads CASSLSGGTTNEKLFF. In nucleotides, the CDR3 is TGTGCCAGCAGCTTGAGCGGGGGAACAACTAATGAAAAACTGTTTTTT.